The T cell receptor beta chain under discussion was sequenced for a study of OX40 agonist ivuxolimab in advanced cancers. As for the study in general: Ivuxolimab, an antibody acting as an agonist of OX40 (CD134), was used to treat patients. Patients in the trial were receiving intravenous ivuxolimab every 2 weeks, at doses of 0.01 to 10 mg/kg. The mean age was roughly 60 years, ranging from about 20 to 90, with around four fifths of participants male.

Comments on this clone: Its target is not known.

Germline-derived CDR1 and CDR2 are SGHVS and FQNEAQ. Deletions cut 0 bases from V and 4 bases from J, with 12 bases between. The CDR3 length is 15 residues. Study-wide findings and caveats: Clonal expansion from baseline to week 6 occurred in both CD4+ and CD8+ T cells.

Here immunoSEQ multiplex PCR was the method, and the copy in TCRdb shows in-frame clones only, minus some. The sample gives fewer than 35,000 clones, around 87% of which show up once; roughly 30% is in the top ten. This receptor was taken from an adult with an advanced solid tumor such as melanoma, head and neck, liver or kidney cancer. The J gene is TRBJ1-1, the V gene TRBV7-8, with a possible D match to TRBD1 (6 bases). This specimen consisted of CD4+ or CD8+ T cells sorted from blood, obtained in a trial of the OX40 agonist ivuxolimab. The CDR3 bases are TGTGCCAGCAGCTTAGCATGGACAGTAAGCACTGAAGCTTTCTTT. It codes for CASSLAWTVSTEAFF.